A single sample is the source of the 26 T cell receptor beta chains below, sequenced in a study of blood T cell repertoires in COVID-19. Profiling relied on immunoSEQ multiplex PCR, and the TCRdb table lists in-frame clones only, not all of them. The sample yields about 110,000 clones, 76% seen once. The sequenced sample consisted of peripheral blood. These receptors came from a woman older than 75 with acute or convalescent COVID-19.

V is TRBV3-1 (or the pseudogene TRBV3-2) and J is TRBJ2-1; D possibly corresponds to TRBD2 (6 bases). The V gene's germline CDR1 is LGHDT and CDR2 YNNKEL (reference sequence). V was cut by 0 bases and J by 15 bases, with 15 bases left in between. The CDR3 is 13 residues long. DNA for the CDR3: TGTGCCAGCAGCCAAGAGATCGGCGGGAAGGGGTTCTTC. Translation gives CASSQEIGGKGFF.

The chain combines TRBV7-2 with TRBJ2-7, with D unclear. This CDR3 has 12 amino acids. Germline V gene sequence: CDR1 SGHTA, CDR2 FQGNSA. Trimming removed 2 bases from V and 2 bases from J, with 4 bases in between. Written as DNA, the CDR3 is TGTGCCAGCAGCTTACGAGCCTACGAGCAGTACTTC. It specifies CASSLRAYEQYF. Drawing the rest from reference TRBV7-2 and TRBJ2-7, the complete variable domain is GAGVSQSPSNKVTEKGKDVELRCDPISGHTALYWYRQSLGQGLEFLIYFQGNSAPDKSGLPSDRFSAERTGGSVSTLTIQRTQQEDSAVYLCASSLRAYEQYFGPGTRLTVT.

The CDR3 here is CASRPSGYPTYEQYF. The CDR3 region has the DNA TGTGCCAGCAGGCCGAGCGGGTATCCCACCTACGAGCAGTACTTC. The genes are TRBV28 and TRBJ2-7; perhaps TRBD2 as D (6 bases). CDR1 and CDR2 from the germline V gene are MDHEN and SYDVKM. V lost 6 bases and J lost 2, with 17 bases in between. The CDR3 runs to 15 residues.

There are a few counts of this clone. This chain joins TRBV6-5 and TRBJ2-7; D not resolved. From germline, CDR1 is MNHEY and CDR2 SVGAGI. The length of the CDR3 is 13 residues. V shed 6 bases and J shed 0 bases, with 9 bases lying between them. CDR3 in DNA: TGTGCCAGCAGCTCCCCGGGCTCCTACGAGCAGTACTTC. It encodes CASSSPGSYEQYF.

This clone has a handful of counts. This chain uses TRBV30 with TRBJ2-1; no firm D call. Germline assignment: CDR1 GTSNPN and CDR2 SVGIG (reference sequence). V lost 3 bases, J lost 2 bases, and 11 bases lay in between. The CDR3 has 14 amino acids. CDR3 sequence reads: CAWSQVRAYNEQFF. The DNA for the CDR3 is TGTGCCTGGAGCCAGGTCCGAGCCTACAATGAGCAGTTCTTC.

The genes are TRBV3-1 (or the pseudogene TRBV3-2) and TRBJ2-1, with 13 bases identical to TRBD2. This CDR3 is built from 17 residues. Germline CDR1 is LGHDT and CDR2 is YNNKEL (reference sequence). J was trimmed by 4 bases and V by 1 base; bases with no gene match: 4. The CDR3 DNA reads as TGTGCCAGCAGCCAAGGGTTGACTAGCGGGGGGTACAATGAGCAGTTCTTC. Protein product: CASSQGLTSGGYNEQFF.

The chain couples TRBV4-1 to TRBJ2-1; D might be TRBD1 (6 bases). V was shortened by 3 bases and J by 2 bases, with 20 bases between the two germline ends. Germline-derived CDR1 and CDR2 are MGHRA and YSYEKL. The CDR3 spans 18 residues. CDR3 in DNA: TGCGCCAGCAGCCAGCAGGGGTTGTCTAGCCCTCCCTACAATGAGCAGTTCTTC. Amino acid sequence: CASSQQGLSSPPYNEQFF.

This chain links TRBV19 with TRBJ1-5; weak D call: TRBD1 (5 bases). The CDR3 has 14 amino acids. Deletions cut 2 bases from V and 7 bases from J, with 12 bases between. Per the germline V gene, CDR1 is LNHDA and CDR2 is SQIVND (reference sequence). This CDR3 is CASSISGSGQPQHF. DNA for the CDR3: TGTGCCAGTAGTATATCAGGGTCCGGGCAGCCCCAGCATTTT. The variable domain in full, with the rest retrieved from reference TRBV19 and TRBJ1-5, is DGGITQSPKYLFRKEGQNVTLSCEQNLNHDAMYWYRQDPGQGLRLIYYSQIVNDFQKGDIAEGYSVSREKKESFPLTVTSAQKNPTAFYLCASSISGSGQPQHFGDGTRLSIL.

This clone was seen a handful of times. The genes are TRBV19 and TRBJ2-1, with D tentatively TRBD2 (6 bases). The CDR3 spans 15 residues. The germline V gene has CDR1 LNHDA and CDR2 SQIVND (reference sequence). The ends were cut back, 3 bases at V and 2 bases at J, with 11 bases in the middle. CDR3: CASSIGGFTYNEQFF. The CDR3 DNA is TGTGCCAGTAGTATCGGGGGATTTACCTACAATGAGCAGTTCTTC.

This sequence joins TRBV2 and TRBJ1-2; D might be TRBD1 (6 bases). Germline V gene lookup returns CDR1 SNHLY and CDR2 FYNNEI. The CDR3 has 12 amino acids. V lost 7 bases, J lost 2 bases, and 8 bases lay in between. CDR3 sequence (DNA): TGTGCCAGCAACGACAGGAACTATGGCTACACCTTC. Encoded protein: CASNDRNYGYTF.

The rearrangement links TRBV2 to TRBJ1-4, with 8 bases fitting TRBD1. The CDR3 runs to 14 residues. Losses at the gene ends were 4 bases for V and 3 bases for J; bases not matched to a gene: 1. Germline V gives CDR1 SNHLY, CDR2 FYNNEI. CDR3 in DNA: TGTGCCAGCAGTGCACAGGGGGCTAATGAAAAACTGTTTTTT. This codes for CASSAQGANEKLFF. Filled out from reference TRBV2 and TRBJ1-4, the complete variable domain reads EPEVTQTPSHQVTQMGQEVILRCVPISNHLYFYWYRQILGQKVEFLVSFYNNEISEKSEIFDDQFSVERPDGSNFTLKIRSTKLEDSAMYFCASSAQGANEKLFFGSGTQLSVL.

CDR3 DNA sequence: TGTGCCACCAGTGATTTGACTAGCGGGGTGTTGTCCTACAATGAGCAGTTCTTC. Translated: CATSDLTSGVLSYNEQFF. This chain connects TRBV24-1 to TRBJ2-1, with 10 bases that match TRBD2. The CDR3 runs 18 residues. Losses at the gene ends were 0 bases for V and 1 base for J; bases not matched to a gene: 5. Germline V gene lookup returns CDR1 KGHDR and CDR2 SFDVKD.

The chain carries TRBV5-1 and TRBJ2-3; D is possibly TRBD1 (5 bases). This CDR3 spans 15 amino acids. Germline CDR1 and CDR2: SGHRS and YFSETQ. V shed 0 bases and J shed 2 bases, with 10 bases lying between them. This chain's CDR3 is CASSLVATVTDTQYF. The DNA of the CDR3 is TGCGCCAGCAGCTTGGTGGCGACAGTCACAGATACGCAGTATTTT.

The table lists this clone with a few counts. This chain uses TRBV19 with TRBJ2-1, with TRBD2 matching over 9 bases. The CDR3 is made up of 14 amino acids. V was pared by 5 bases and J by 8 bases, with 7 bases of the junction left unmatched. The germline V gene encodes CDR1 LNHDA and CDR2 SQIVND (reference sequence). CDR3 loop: CASSLYLAGDEQFF. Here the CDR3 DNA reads TGTGCCAGTAGTCTTTATTTAGCGGGAGATGAGCAGTTCTTC.

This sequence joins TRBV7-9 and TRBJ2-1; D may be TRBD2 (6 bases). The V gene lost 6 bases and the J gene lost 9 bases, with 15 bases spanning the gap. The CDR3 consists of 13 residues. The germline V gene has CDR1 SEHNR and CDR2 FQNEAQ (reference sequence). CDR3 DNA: TGTGCCAGCAGGGACCTGGGGAGGAGTGAGCAGTTCTTC. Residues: CASRDLGRSEQFF.

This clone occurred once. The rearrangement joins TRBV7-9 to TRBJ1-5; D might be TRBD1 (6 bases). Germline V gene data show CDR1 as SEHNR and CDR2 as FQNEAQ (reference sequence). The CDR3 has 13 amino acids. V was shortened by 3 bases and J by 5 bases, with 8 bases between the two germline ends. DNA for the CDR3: TGTGCCAGCAGCTTGTCAGGGGATCAGCCCCAGCATTTT. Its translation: CASSLSGDQPQHF.

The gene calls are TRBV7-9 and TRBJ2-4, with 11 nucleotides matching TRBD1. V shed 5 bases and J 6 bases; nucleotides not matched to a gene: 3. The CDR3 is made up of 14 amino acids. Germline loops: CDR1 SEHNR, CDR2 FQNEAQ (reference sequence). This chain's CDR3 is CASSPGTGGNIQYF. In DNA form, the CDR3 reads TGTGCCAGCAGCCCCGGGACAGGGGGAAACATTCAGTACTTC.

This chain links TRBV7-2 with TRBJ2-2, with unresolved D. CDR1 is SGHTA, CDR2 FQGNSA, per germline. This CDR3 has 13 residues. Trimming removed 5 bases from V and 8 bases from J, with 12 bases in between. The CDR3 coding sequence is TGTGCCAGCAGCCCCCTCCTACCTGGGGAGCTGTTTTTT. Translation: CASSPLLPGELFF. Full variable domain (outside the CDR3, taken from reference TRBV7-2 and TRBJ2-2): GAGVSQSPSNKVTEKGKDVELRCDPISGHTALYWYRQSLGQGLEFLIYFQGNSAPDKSGLPSDRFSAERTGGSVSTLTIQRTQQEDSAVYLCASSPLLPGELFFGEGSRLTVL.

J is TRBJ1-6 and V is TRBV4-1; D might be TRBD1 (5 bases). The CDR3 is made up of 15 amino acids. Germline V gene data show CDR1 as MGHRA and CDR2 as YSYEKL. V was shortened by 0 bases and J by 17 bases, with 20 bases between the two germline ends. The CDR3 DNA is TGCGCCAGCAGCCAAGAACTGTCAGGAAGGGGTAGCTTCCACTTT. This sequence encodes CASSQELSGRGSFHF.

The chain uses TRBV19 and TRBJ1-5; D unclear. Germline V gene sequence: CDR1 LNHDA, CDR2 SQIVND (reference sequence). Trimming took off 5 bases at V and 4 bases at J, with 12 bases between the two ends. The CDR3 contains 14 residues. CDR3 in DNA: TGTGCCAGTAGTCCGGGTGGGTTAAATCAGCCCCAGCATTTT. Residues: CASSPGGLNQPQHF. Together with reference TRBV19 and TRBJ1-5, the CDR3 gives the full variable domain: DGGITQSPKYLFRKEGQNVTLSCEQNLNHDAMYWYRQDPGQGLRLIYYSQIVNDFQKGDIAEGYSVSREKKESFPLTVTSAQKNPTAFYLCASSPGGLNQPQHFGDGTRLSIL.

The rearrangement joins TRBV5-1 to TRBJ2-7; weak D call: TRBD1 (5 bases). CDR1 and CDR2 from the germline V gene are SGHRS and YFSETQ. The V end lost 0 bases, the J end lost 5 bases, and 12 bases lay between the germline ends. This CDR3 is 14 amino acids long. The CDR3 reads CASSLGGRAHEQYF. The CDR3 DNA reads TGCGCCAGCAGCTTGGGGGGCAGGGCCCACGAGCAGTACTTC.

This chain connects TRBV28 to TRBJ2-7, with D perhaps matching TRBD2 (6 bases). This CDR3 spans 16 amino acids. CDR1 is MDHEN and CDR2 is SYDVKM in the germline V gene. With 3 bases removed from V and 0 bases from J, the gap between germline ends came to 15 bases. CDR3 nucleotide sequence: TGTGCCAGCAGTTTGTTGGGGACTTCCAGCTCCTACGAGCAGTACTTC. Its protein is CASSLLGTSSSYEQYF.

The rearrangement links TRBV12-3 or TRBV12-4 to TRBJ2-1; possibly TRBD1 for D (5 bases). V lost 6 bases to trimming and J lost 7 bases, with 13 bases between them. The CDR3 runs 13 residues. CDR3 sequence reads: CASSSGRANEQFF. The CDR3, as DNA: TGTGCCAGCAGCTCTGGCAGGGCGAATGAGCAGTTCTTC.

CDR3 residues: CASSVGSLTFYEQYF. The CDR3 nucleotides are TGTGCCAGCAGCGTAGGCAGTTTAACCTTCTACGAGCAGTACTTC. This chain joins TRBV9 and TRBJ2-7; D is undetermined. This CDR3 has 15 amino acids. V gave up 0 bases and J gave up 3 bases, with 13 bases separating them. Germline V gives CDR1 SGDLS, CDR2 YYNGEE.

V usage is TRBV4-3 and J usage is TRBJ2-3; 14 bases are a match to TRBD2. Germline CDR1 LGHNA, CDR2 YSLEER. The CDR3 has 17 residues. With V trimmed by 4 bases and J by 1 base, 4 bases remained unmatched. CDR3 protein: CASSPGLAGAGTDTQYF. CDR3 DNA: TGCGCCAGCAGCCCGGGACTAGCGGGAGCCGGCACAGATACGCAGTATTTT.

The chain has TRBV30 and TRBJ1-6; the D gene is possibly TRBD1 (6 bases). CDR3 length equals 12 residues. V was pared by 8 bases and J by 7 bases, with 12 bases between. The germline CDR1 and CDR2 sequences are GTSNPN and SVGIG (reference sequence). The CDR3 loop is CATRQENSPLHF. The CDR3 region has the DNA TGTGCCACTCGACAGGAAAATTCACCCCTCCACTTT.